The clone carrying this T cell receptor (beta chain) was recorded once. Its antigen is currently unknown. The data stem from a study of PD-1 blockade in classical Hodgkin lymphoma. The study, taken as a whole, reports: Repertoire differences have undefined causes, possibly disease activity or prior therapy. Before treatment, TCR diversity in newly diagnosed patients was reportedly lower than in healthy donors.

The time point denotes: newly diagnosed, previously untreated cHL patient sample. Thawed PBMCs yielded CD4+ T cells through magnetic negative selection. Investigators turned to newly diagnosed, untreated classical Hodgkin lymphoma PBMCs for comparison. CDR1 and CDR2 from the germline V gene are SGHRS and YFSETQ. V gave up 1 base and J gave up 0 bases; unmatched junction bases: 4. The CDR3 spans 15 residues. The data were produced by immunoSEQ multiplex PCR, yet TCRdb's version contains in-frame clones alone and is incomplete. The sample carries about 34,000 clones, 80% to 90% recorded once. Sequencing was performed on CD4+ T cells from blood. This chain connects TRBV5-1 to TRBJ2-7, with 7 nucleotides matching TRBD1. This receptor was taken from a human donor with classical Hodgkin lymphoma. CDR3: CASSLSGTASYEQYF. As DNA, the CDR3 is TGCGCCAGCAGCTTGTCTGGGACAGCCTCCTACGAGCAGTACTTC.